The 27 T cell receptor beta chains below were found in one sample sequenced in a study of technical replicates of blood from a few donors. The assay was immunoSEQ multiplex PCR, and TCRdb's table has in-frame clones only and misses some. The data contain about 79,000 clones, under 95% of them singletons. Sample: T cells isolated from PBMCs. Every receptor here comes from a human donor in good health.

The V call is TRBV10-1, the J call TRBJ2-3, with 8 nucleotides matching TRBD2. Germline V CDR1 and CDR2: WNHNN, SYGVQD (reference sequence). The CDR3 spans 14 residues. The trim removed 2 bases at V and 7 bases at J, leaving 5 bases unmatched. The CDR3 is CASSEIGGRNTQYF. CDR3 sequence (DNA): TGCGCCAGCAGTGAGATCGGCGGGAGGAATACGCAGTATTTT.

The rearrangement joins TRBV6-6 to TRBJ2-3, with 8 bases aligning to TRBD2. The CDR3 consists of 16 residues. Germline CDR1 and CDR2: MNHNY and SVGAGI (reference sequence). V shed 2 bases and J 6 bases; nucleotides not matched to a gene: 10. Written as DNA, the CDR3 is TGTGCCAGCAGTTACGGTAGCGGGATGTTAGGGGATACGCAGTATTTT. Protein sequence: CASSYGSGMLGDTQYF.

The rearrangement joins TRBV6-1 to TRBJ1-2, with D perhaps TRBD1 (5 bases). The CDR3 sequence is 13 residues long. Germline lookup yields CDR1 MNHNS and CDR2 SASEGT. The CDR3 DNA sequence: TGTGTGGTAAAGGCGGGGGTTAACTATGGCTACACCTTC. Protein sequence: CVVKAGVNYGYTF.

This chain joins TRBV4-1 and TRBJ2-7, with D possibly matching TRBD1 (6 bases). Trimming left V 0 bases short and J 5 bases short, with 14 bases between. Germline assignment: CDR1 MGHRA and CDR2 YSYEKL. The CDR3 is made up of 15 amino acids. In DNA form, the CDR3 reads TGCGCCAGCAGCCAAGATCCCGGGACAACCAACGAGCAGTACTTC. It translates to CASSQDPGTTNEQYF.

CDR3 region: CASSLVSYEQYF. CDR3 coding DNA: TGTGCCAGCAGCTTAGTATCTTACGAGCAGTACTTC. The V gene is TRBV7-9, the J gene TRBJ2-7; D gene uncertain. There are 12 residues in the CDR3. Germline V gene sequence: CDR1 SEHNR, CDR2 FQNEAQ (reference sequence). Trimming left V 1 base short and J 4 bases short, with 5 bases between.

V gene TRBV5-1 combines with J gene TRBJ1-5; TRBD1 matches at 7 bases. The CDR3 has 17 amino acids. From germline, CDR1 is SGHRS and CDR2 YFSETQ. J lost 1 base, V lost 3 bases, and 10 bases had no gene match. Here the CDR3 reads CASSSGRQGMSNQPQHF. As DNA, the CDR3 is TGCGCCAGCAGCTCAGGCCGACAGGGTATGAGCAATCAGCCCCAGCATTTT.

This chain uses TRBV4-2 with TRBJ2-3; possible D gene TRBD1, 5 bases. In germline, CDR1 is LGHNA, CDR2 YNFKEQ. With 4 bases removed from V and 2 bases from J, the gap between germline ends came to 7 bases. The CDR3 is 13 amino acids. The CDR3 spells CASSPGITDTQYF. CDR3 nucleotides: TGTGCCAGCAGCCCAGGGATCACAGATACGCAGTATTTT.

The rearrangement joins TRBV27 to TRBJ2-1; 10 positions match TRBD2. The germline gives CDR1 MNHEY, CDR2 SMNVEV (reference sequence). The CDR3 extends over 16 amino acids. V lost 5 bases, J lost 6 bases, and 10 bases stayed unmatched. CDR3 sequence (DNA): TGTGCCAGCAGTAATGTAGCGGGAGGCCTTGGCAATGAGCAGTTCTTC. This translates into CASSNVAGGLGNEQFF.

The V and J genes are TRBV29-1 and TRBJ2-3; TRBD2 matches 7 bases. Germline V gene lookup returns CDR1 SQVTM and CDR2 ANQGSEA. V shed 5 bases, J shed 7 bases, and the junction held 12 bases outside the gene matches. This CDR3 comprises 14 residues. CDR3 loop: CSVSLRRETHTQYF. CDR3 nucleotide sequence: TGCAGCGTTTCCCTACGGCGGGAGACCCATACGCAGTATTTT.

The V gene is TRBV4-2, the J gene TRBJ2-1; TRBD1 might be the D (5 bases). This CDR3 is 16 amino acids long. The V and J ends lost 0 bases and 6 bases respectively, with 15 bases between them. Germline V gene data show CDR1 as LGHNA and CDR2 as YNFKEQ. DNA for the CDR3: TGTGCCAGCAGCCAAGAACTTGGGGCAGCCAGCAATGAGCAGTTCTTC. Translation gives CASSQELGAASNEQFF.

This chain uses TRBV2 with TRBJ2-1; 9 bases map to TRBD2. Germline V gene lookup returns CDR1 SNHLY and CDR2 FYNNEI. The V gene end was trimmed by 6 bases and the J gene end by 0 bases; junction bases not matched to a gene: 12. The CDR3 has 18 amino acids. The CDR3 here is CASRSRLAGLSSYNEQFF. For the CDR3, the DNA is TGTGCCAGCAGAAGTAGGCTAGCGGGGTTAAGCTCCTACAATGAGCAGTTCTTC.

The CDR3 bases are TGTGCCAGCAGCCACAGCACAGGGATCCACGAGCAGTACTTC. Translating it yields CASSHSTGIHEQYF. This sequence joins TRBV7-8 and TRBJ2-7; D perhaps matches TRBD1 (6 bases). Germline values: CDR1 SGHVS, CDR2 FQNEAQ. The V end lost 5 bases, the J end lost 5 bases, and 16 bases lay between the germline ends. The CDR3 spans 14 residues.

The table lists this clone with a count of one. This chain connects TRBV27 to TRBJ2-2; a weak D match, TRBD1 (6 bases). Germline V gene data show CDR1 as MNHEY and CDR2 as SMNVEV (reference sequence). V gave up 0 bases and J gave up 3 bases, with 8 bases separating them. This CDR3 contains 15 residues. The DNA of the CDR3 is TGTGCCAGCAGTTTATCGGCAGGGGACACCGGGGAGCTGTTTTTT. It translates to CASSLSAGDTGELFF.

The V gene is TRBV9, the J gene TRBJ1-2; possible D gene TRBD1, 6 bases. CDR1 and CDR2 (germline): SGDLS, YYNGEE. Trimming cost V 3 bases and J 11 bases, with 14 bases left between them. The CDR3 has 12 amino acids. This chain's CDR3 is CASSGGRGDYTF. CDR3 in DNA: TGTGCCAGCAGCGGGGGCAGGGGCGATTACACCTTC.

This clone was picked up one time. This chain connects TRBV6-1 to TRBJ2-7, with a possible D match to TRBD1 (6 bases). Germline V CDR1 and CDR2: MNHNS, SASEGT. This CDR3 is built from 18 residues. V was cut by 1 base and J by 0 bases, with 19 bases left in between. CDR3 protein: CASSEGAVTGPHSYEQYF. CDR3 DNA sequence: TGTGCCAGCAGTGAAGGAGCAGTTACAGGGCCTCACTCCTACGAGCAGTACTTC.

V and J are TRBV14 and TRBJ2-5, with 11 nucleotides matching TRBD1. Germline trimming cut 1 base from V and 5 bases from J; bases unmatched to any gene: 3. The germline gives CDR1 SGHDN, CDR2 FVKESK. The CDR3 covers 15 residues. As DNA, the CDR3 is TGTGCCAGCAGCCAAGGGACAGGGGGCTGGGAGACCCAGTACTTC. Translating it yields CASSQGTGGWETQYF.

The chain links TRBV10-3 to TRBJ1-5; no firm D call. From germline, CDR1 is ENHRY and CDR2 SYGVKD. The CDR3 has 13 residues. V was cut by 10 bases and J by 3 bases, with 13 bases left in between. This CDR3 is CATLRSPNQPQHF. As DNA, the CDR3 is TGTGCCACCCTCAGAAGTCCCAATCAGCCCCAGCATTTT.

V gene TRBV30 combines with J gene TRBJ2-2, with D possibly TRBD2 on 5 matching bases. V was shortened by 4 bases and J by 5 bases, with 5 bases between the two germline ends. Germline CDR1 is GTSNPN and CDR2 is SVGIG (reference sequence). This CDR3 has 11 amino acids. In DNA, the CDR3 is TGTGCCTGGACGGGGACCGGGGAGCTGTTTTTT. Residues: CAWTGTGELFF.

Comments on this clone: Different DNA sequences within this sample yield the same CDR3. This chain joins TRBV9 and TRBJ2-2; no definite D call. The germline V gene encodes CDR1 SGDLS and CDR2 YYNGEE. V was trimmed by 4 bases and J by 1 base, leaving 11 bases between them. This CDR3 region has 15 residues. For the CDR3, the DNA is TGTGCCAGCAGCCCGGTGGCAGGGAACACCGGGGAGCTGTTTTTT. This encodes CASSPVAGNTGELFF.

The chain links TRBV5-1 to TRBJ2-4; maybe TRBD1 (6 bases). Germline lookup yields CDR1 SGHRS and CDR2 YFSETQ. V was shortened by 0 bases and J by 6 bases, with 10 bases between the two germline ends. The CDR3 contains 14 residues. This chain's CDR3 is CASSLGDTGNIQYF. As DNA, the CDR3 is TGCGCCAGCAGCTTGGGGGACACTGGAAACATTCAGTACTTC. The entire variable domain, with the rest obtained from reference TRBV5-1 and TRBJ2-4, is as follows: KAGVTQTPRYLIKTRGQQVTLSCSPISGHRSVSWYQQTPGQGLQFLFEYFSETQRNKGNFPGRFSGRQFSNSRSEMNVSTLELGDSALYLCASSLGDTGNIQYFGAGTRLSVL.

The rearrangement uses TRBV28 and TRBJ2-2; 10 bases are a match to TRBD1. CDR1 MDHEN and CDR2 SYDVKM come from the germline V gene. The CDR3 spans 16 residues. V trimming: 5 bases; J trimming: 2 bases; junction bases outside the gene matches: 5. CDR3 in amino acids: CASSPGTGDNTGELFF. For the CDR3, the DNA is TGTGCCAGCAGTCCTGGGACAGGGGATAACACCGGGGAGCTGTTTTTT.

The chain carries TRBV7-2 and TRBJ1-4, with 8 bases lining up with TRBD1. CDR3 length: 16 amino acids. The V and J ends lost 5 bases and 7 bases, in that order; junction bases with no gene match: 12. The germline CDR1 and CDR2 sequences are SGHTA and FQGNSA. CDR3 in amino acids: CASSPASDRAGEKLFF. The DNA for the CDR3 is TGTGCCAGCAGCCCCGCTTCGGACAGGGCGGGTGAAAAACTGTTTTTT.

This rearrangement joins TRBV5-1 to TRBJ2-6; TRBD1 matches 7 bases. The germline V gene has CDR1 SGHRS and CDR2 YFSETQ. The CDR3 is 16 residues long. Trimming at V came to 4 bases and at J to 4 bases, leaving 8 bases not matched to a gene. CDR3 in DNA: TGCGCCAGCAGCCTAAAGACAGGGCCGGGGGCCAACGTCCTGACTTTC. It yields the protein CASSLKTGPGANVLTF.

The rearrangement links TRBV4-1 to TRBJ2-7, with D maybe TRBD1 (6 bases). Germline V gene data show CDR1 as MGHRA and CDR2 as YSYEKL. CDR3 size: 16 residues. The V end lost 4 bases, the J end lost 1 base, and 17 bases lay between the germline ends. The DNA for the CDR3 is TGCGCCAGCAGCCTGACACTCGACAGGCGTTCCTACGAGCAGTACTTC. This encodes CASSLTLDRRSYEQYF.

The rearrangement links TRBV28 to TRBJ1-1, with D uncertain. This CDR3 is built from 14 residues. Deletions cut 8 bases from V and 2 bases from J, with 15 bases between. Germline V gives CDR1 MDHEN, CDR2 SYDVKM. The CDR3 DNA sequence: TGTGCCAGCTCTGACCAGGAGGGTAACACTGAAGCTTTCTTT. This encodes CASSDQEGNTEAFF.

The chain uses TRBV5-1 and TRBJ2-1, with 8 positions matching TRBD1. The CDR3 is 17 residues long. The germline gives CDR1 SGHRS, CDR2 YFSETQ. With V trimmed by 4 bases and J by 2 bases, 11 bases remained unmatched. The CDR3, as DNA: TGCGCCAGCAGCCTCAAAACGACAGGGGCGACCTACAATGAGCAGTTCTTC. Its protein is CASSLKTTGATYNEQFF.

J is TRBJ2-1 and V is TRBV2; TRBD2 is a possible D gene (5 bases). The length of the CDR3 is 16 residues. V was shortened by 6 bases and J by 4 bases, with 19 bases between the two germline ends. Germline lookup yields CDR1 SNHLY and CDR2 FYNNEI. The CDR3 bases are TGTGCCAGCAGGGATTTCGCGGGCCACCTTTACAATGAGCAGTTCTTC. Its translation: CASRDFAGHLYNEQFF.